The 25 T cell receptor beta chains listed next were all sequenced from one sample in a study of regulatory T cells in long-lasting Graves disease. Arm-PCR of CDR3 regions and iRepertoire HTBI primers were the basis on which TCR beta libraries were built. TCRdb recomputed calls from the multiplex PCR reads with MiXCR, one row per CDR3 protein. Of 360,000 or so distinct CDR3 sequences listed, roughly 16% were seen once; the top ten hold 20%. This sample's time point: newly diagnosed GD, antithyroid drugs for less than 3 months. RNA from PBMCs was the source of the TCR library. These same records also appear under a second study, on T cells in Graves' hyperthyroidism and ophthalmopathy.

Sequenced material: peripheral blood mononuclear cells (PBMCs), taken at new diagnosis, from a patient treated with antithyroid drugs. The source of these receptors is a woman between 18 and 29 years old with Graves disease.

As to this clonotype: A read error is possible here, since a much larger clone lies one base away. The V call is TRBV6-1, the J call TRBJ2-1, with a tentative D call TRBD2 (6 bases). This CDR3 comprises 14 residues. Germline assignment: CDR1 MNHNS and CDR2 SASEGT. Written as DNA, the CDR3 is TGTGCCAGCAGGTTCGGCCTAGCGAGGGATGAGCAGCTCTTC. Amino acid sequence: CASRFGLARDEQLF.

This clonotype was seen many times. The chain is built from TRBV2 and TRBJ2-5; TRBD2 agrees at 9 bases. This CDR3 region has 15 residues. Per the germline V gene, CDR1 is SNHLY and CDR2 is FYNNEI. The V and J ends lost 5 bases and 4 bases, in that order; junction bases with no gene match: 8. CDR3 sequence reads: CASSPRGGAPETQYF. CDR3 sequence (DNA): TGTGCCAGCAGTCCTCGCGGGGGGGCTCCAGAGACCCAGTACTTC.

The chain has TRBV20-1 and TRBJ1-1; TRBD1 agrees at 7 bases. The ends lost 1 base at V and 0 bases at J; junction bases unmatched: 2. Germline V CDR1 and CDR2: DFQATT, SNEGSKA (reference sequence). This CDR3 is built from 14 residues. CDR3 in amino acids: CSARGTGMNTEAFF. DNA for the CDR3: TGCAGTGCTAGAGGGACAGGCATGAACACTGAAGCTTTCTTT.

The chain recombines TRBV30 with TRBJ1-1; 10 bases line up with TRBD1. Germline values: CDR1 GTSNPN, CDR2 SVGIG (reference sequence). The CDR3 has 18 residues. Trimming removed 1 base from V and 1 base from J; junction bases left unmatched: 12. CDR3 DNA: TGTGCCTGGAGTGGCGGGACAGGGGAATGGAGAGGGAACACTGAAGCTTTCTTT. This gives the protein CAWSGGTGEWRGNTEAFF.

The chain employs TRBV9 and TRBJ2-1, with TRBD2 matching 8 bases. The germline V gene has CDR1 SGDLS and CDR2 YYNGEE. This CDR3 contains 13 residues. V dropped 4 bases and J dropped 7; count of bases not matched to a gene: 4. The CDR3 sequence: CASSSRGGNEQFF. CDR3 DNA: TGTGCCAGCAGCTCCCGGGGGGGGAATGAGCAGTTCTTC.

The chain is built from TRBV28 and TRBJ1-2; 7 bases are shared with TRBD1. The germline V gene encodes CDR1 MDHEN and CDR2 SYDVKM. The V and J ends lost 7 bases and 0 bases, in that order; junction bases with no gene match: 8. This CDR3 region has 15 residues. The CDR3 DNA reads as TGTGCCAGCAACAGACAGGGTTACTCTAACTATGGCTACACCTTC. It is translated as CASNRQGYSNYGYTF.

This clonotype has at least ten counts. The chain carries TRBV28 and TRBJ1-1; 7 bases are shared with TRBD1. The CDR3 spans 14 residues. Germline V gives CDR1 MDHEN, CDR2 SYDVKM. J lost 0 bases, V lost 5 bases, and 3 bases had no gene match. The CDR3 DNA follows: TGTGCCAGCAGTACCGGGACAGTGAACACTGAAGCTTTCTTT. Translation gives CASSTGTVNTEAFF.

This clonotype showed up many times. The gene calls are TRBV6-1 and TRBJ1-1, with 7 bases fitting TRBD1. The CDR3 totals 17 residues. J lost 1 base, V lost 8 bases, and 16 bases had no gene match. Germline V gene sequence: CDR1 MNHNS, CDR2 SASEGT. The CDR3 DNA reads as TGTGCCAGCTCGCAAAGCCCACAGGGGATCGGGAACACTGAAGCTTTCTTT. As protein: CASSQSPQGIGNTEAFF.

This clonotype was recorded a few times. The chain joins TRBV10-3 to TRBJ2-6; 8 positions match TRBD1. Germline CDR1 reads ENHRY; CDR2 reads SYGVKD. The V gene end was trimmed by 4 bases and the J gene end by 6 bases; junction bases not matched to a gene: 8. This CDR3 spans 16 amino acids. CDR3 region: CAISGTGGFEANVLTF. In nucleotides, the CDR3 is TGTGCCATCAGTGGTACAGGGGGATTTGAGGCCAACGTCCTGACTTTC.

This clonotype was observed a few times. This chain uses TRBV19 with TRBJ2-3; 10 positions match TRBD2. The length of the CDR3 is 15 residues. The J segment lost 2 bases and the V segment lost 6 bases, leaving 5 bases of the junction unmatched. Germline assignment: CDR1 LNHDA and CDR2 SQIVND (reference sequence). In nucleotides, the CDR3 is TGTGCCAGTAGCATACTAGCGGGATACACAGATACGCAGTATTTT. Amino acid sequence: CASSILAGYTDTQYF.

This sequence joins TRBV6-1 and TRBJ1-4, with no clear D. Germline V gene lookup returns CDR1 MNHNS and CDR2 SASEGT. V was pared by 1 base and J by 7 bases, with 7 bases between. The CDR3 consists of 13 residues. The CDR3 protein is CASSEGGSEKLFF. The CDR3 region has the DNA TGTGCCAGCAGTGAAGGAGGTAGTGAAAAACTGTTTTTT.

This clonotype was seen repeatedly, ten times or more. V usage is TRBV12-3 or TRBV12-4 and J usage is TRBJ1-5; 9 bases agree with TRBD1. Trimming took 3 bases from V and 1 from J; bases not matched to a gene: 1. This CDR3 has 15 amino acids. The CDR3 spells CASSFGTGSNQPQHF. CDR3 in DNA: TGTGCCAGCAGTTTCGGGACAGGGAGCAATCAGCCCCAGCATTTT.

This clonotype was counted many times. This rearrangement joins TRBV5-1 to TRBJ2-2; a weak D match, TRBD1 (6 bases). This CDR3 is 17 amino acids long. From germline, CDR1 is SGHRS and CDR2 YFSETQ. The germline V and J ends were trimmed by 1 base and 1 base, with 14 bases remaining between them. The DNA of the CDR3 is TGCGCCAGCAGCTTGCAGGGGAGTAGATTGAACACCGGGGAGCTGTTTTTT. Amino acid sequence: CASSLQGSRLNTGELFF. Variable domain in full (rest from reference TRBV5-1 and TRBJ2-2): KAGVTQTPRYLIKTRGQQVTLSCSPISGHRSVSWYQQTPGQGLQFLFEYFSETQRNKGNFPGRFSGRQFSNSRSEMNVSTLELGDSALYLCASSLQGSRLNTGELFFGEGSRLTVL.

The chain uses TRBV29-1 and TRBJ2-3, with 7 bases aligning to TRBD2. The CDR3 extends over 19 amino acids. Germline assignment: CDR1 SQVTM and CDR2 ANQGSEA. The junction had 16 bases not matched to a gene; V was cut back by 1 base and J by 0 bases. CDR3 sequence: CSVEVREVAGRGSTDTQYF. The CDR3 DNA sequence: TGCAGCGTTGAAGTCCGGGAGGTCGCGGGGCGGGGTAGCACAGATACGCAGTATTTT.

A note on this clonotype: Possible read error: a much larger clone is one base away. The V gene is TRBV28, the J gene TRBJ1-4; the D gene is possibly TRBD1 (6 bases). CDR1 MDHEN and CDR2 SYDVKM come from the germline V gene. V was cut by 6 bases and J by 6 bases, with 23 bases left in between. This CDR3 contains 17 residues. The CDR3 spells CASRPFLSGGPDEKLFF. For the CDR3, the DNA is TGTGCCAGCAGACCTTTTCTATCTGGGGGGCCTGATGAAAAACTGTTTTTT.

V gene TRBV19 combines with J gene TRBJ2-3; TRBD1 or TRBD2 may be the D gene (6 bases each). The V gene lost 7 bases and the J gene lost 1 base, with 12 bases spanning the gap. CDR1 LNHDA and CDR2 SQIVND come from the germline V gene (reference sequence). The CDR3 contains 14 residues. In DNA form, the CDR3 reads TGTGCCAGTAACGTGGGGGGCGGCACAGATACGCAGTATTTT. Protein: CASNVGGGTDTQYF.

The table lists this clonotype with a few counts. The chain combines TRBV14 with TRBJ1-1; D gene unclear. The CDR3 runs to 13 residues. CDR1 SGHDN and CDR2 FVKESK come from the germline V gene. Trimming took 4 bases from V and 1 from J, leaving 7 bases between them. The CDR3 DNA is TGTGCCAGCAGCCGAGGGCCGAACACTGAAGCTTTCTTT. Translation: CASSRGPNTEAFF.

This clonotype was observed many times. V gene TRBV12-3 or TRBV12-4 combines with J gene TRBJ1-1; unclear D gene. The CDR3 loop spans 12 amino acids. V lost 1 base to trimming and J lost 10 bases, with 10 bases between them. CDR3 region: CASSLGHGGAFF. In DNA, the CDR3 is TGTGCCAGCAGTTTAGGGCACGGAGGAGCTTTCTTT.

The chain carries TRBV3-1 and TRBJ1-2; D possibly corresponds to TRBD1 (6 bases). V was clipped by 3 bases and J by 5 bases, with 19 bases between them. The CDR3 loop spans 16 amino acids. Germline V gene sequence: CDR1 LGHDT, CDR2 YNNKEL (reference sequence). The DNA of the CDR3 is TGTGCCAGCAGCCATCGGGACACCGAGAGTGTTTATGGCTACACCTTC. It translates to CASSHRDTESVYGYTF.

This clonotype was detected many times. The chain links TRBV3-1 to TRBJ2-7; 7 bases align to TRBD1. The CDR3 spans 14 residues. The J segment lost 4 bases and the V segment lost 5 bases, leaving 8 bases of the junction unmatched. The V gene's germline CDR1 is LGHDT and CDR2 YNNKEL (reference sequence). The CDR3 reads CASSWTGQLYEQYF. In DNA form, the CDR3 reads TGTGCCAGCAGCTGGACGGGACAGCTGTACGAGCAGTACTTC.

This clonotype was found many times. The chain is built from TRBV18 and TRBJ2-5, with TRBD1 matching over 8 bases. Germline V CDR1 and CDR2: KGHSH, LQKENI. V dropped 4 bases and J dropped 3; count of bases not matched to a gene: 10. The CDR3 contains 16 residues. This CDR3 reads CASSLRTGITEETQYF. DNA of the CDR3: TGTGCCAGCTCACTAAGGACAGGGATTACCGAAGAGACCCAGTACTTC.

This chain joins TRBV29-1 and TRBJ1-1; 7 bases align to TRBD1. The CDR3 runs to 14 residues. After removal of 7 bases from V and 1 base from J, the junction contained 9 bases not matched to a gene. The germline V gene has CDR1 SQVTM and CDR2 ANQGSEA. DNA of the CDR3: TGCAGCGCTTCCCGAAACAGGGGGAACACTGAAGCTTTCTTT. Its protein is CSASRNRGNTEAFF.

This clonotype was found many times. J is TRBJ2-7 and V is TRBV6-5; D gene unclear. The CDR3 totals 13 residues. V lost 0 bases, J lost 6 bases, and 9 bases lay in between. The V gene's germline CDR1 is MNHEY and CDR2 SVGAGI. The chain's CDR3 is CASSYSEVSEQYF. Written as DNA, the CDR3 is TGTGCCAGCAGTTACTCTGAGGTCAGCGAGCAGTACTTC.

This clonotype was counted at least ten times. The chain is built from TRBV2 and TRBJ1-2; D gene uncertain. The CDR3 consists of 14 residues. The germline V gene encodes CDR1 SNHLY and CDR2 FYNNEI. The V end lost 0 bases, the J end lost 1 base, and 6 bases lay between the germline ends. This chain's CDR3 is CASSEAPVNYGYTF. In DNA form, the CDR3 reads TGTGCCAGCAGTGAAGCGCCGGTTAACTATGGCTACACCTTC.

This clonotype was picked up a small number of times. The chain carries TRBV20-1 and TRBJ2-7, with 12 bases lining up with TRBD2. Germline V gene lookup returns CDR1 DFQATT and CDR2 SNEGSKA (reference sequence). Losses at the gene ends were 3 bases for V and 3 bases for J; bases not matched to a gene: 9. The CDR3 loop spans 16 amino acids. The CDR3 protein is CSASELLAGGYYEQYF. The CDR3 DNA reads as TGCAGTGCTAGTGAATTACTAGCGGGGGGTTACTACGAGCAGTACTTC.